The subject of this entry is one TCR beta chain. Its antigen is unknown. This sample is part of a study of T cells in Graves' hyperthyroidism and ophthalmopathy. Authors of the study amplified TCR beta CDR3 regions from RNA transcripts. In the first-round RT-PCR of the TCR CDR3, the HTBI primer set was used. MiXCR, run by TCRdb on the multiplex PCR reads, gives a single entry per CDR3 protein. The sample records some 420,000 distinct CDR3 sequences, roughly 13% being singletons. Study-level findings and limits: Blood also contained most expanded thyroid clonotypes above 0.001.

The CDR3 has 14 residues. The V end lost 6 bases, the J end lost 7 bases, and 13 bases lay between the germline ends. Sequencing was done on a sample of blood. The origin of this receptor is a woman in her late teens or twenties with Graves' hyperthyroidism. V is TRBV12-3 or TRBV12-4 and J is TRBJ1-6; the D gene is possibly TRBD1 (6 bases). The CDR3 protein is CASRWDMTNSPLHF. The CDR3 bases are TGTGCCAGCAGGTGGGACATGACGAATTCACCCCTCCACTTT.